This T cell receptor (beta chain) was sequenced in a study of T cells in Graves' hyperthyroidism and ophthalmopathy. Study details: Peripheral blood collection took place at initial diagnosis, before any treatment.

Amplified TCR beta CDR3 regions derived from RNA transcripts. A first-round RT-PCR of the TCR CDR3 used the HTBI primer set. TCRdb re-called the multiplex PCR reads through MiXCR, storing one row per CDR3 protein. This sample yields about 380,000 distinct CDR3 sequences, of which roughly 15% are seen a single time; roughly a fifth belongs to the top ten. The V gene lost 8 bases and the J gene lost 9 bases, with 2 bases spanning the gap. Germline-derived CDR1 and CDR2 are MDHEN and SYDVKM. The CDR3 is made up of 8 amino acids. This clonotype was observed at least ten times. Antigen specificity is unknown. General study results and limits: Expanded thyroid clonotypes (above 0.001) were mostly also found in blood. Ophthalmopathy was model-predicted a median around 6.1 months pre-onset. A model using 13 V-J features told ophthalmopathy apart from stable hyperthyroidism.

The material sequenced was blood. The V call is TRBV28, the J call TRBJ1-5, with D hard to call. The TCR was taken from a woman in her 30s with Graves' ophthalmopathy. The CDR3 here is CASGPQHF. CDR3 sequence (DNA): TGTGCCAGCGGGCCCCAGCATTTT.